This paragraph reports one T cell receptor (beta chain). Its matching antigen is unknown. These data belong to a study of T-cell reconstitution after alpha-beta-depleted transplantation in children. Whole-study findings and limits: Newly generated T cells supplied most T-cell counts and diversity one year post-transplant. Roughly two months post-transplant, alpha-beta T cells reportedly originated from several hundred graft clones that had expanded. There were some patients whose high TCRbeta diversity at day 60 came from surviving recipient T cells and thymic progenitors.

This CDR3 is 14 amino acids long. V shed 5 bases, J shed 11 bases, and the junction held 16 bases outside the gene matches. CDR1 is SQVTM and CDR2 is ANQGSEA in the germline V gene. Preparing the TCRbeta library involved the use of unique molecular identifiers. TCRdb passed the PCR reads through MiXCR, listing each CDR3 protein once. This sample has 750,000 to 950,000 distinct CDR3 sequences, with around 17% found just once. The specimen comprised PBMCs, mostly from graft donor cells, sampled 360 days after TCRalphabeta/CD19-depleted stem cell transplant. This chain joins TRBV29-1 and TRBJ1-1, with 8 positions matching TRBD1. This TCR was recovered from a male patient aged 10 to 17 who had a stem cell transplant for acute lymphoblastic leukemia, so the T cells may come from the graft donor. CDR3 bases: TGCAGCGTTAGGACAGGGTTGGTCCAAGGCGATGCTTTCTTT. It yields the protein CSVRTGLVQGDAFF.